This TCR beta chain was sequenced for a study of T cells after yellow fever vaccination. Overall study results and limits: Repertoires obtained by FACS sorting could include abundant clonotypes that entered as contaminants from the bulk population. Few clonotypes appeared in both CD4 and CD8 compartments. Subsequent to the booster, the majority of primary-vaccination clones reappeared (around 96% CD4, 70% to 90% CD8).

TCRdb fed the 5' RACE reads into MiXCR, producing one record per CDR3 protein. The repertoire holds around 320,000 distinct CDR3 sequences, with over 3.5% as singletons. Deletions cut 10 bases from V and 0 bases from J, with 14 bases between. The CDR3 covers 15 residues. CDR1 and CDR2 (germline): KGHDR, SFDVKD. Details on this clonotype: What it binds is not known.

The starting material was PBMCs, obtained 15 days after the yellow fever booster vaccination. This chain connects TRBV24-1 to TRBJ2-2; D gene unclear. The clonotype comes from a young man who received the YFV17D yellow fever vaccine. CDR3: CATQARTANTGELFF. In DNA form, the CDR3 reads TGTGCCACGCAGGCACGGACGGCGAACACCGGGGAGCTGTTTTTT.